These T cell receptor beta chains were read from a single sample in a study of CD8 T cells in ankylosing spondylitis. Using its own MiXCR run on the 5' RACE reads, TCRdb lists one record per CDR3 protein. Among 230,000 or so distinct CDR3 sequences, over 15% were seen once, and the ten largest hold about a third. The material sequenced was blood, either unsorted or a sorted T cell fraction (not recorded which). These receptors all come from a male donor with ankylosing spondylitis or in good health (not recorded which). The CDR3 runs from the conserved cysteine through the conserved F or W. A D gene is named only where the DNA matches it firmly. Size is stated for part of the rows, as once, few or many counts, or as a class when the clone is expanded.

j_gene,d_gene,abundance,v_gene,CDR3aa,CDR3nt
TRBJ2-4,-,-,TRBV7-9,CASSSNGVFDIQYF,TGTGCCAGCAGCTCAAACGGGGTTTTCGACATTCAGTACTTC
TRBJ2-7,-,few,TRBV7-9,CASSLGTGAHYEQYF,TGTGCCAGCAGCTTAGGAACGGGGGCTCACTACGAGCAGTACTTC
TRBJ2-1,-,-,TRBV6-5,CASGATNEQFF,TGTGCCAGCGGGGCTACCAATGAGCAGTTCTTC
TRBJ1-1,-,-,TRBV7-2,CASSYRGAEAFF,TGTGCCAGCAGCTACCGGGGCGCTGAAGCTTTCTTT
TRBJ2-1,TRBD2,many,TRBV29-1,CSVPSGRYNEQFF,TGCAGCGTGCCTAGCGGGAGGTACAATGAGCAGTTCTTC
TRBJ2-7,-,-,TRBV5-1,CASRPGQRSSYEQYF,TGCGCCAGCAGGCCAGGACAGCGGAGCTCCTACGAGCAGTACTTC
TRBJ1-1,-,few,TRBV6-5,CASSYRTYTEAFF,TGTGCCAGCAGTTATCGGACCTACACTGAAGCTTTCTTT
TRBJ2-1,TRBD2,-,TRBV9,CASSDSPGGDLISYNEQFF,TGTGCCAGCAGCGACTCCCCGGGGGGGGACTTAATCTCCTACAATGAGCAGTTCTTC
TRBJ2-3,-,-,TRBV7-3,CASSLLSGDTQYF,TGTGCCAGCAGCTTACTCTCCGGAGATACGCAGTATTTT
TRBJ2-1,-,few,TRBV4-2,CASSVQDEQFF,TGTGCCAGCAGCGTCCAGGATGAGCAGTTCTTC
TRBJ2-5,TRBD1,once,TRBV6-5,CASSYRQGDGETQYF,TGTGCCAGCAGTTACCGGCAGGGGGACGGTGAGACCCAGTACTTC
TRBJ1-6,-,-,TRBV7-9,CASSLAADSYNSPLHF,TGTGCCAGCAGCTTAGCTGCAGACTCCTATAATTCACCCCTCCACTTT
TRBJ2-1,-,-,TRBV4-2,CASSQDVMENEQFF,TGTGCCAGCAGCCAAGACGTGATGGAGAATGAGCAGTTCTTC
TRBJ2-5,-,few,TRBV7-8,CASPPRGAGVGEETQYF,TGTGCCAGCCCCCCACGGGGGGCGGGAGTAGGAGAGGAGACCCAGTACTTC
TRBJ2-1,-,-,TRBV7-6,CASSSRWGSYNEQFF,TGTGCCAGCAGCTCCAGATGGGGGAGCTACAATGAGCAGTTCTTC